Listed below are T cell receptor beta chains from one sample, sequenced in a study of somatic mutations in cytotoxic T cells in rheumatoid arthritis. The assay was immunoSEQ multiplex PCR, and TCRdb's table has in-frame clones only and misses some. This table holds some 17,000 clones, 65% to 85% found once. The specimen sequenced was CD8+ T cells sorted from blood. These receptors originate from an adult with rheumatoid arthritis. The CDR3 runs from the conserved cysteine through the conserved F or W. Each record gives: D gene, clone size, J gene, V gene, CDR3 DNA, CDR3 protein. D genes are given only for firm matches. A row's size may be missing; if present it is once, few, many or a size class.

D: NA; size: NA; J: TRBJ2-2; V: TRBV27; DNA: TGTGCCAGCAGTTGGGGGGCCCACACCGGGGAGCTGTTTTTT; CDR3: CASSWGAHTGELFF
D: TRBD2; size: NA; J: TRBJ2-1; V: TRBV9; DNA: TGTGCCAGCAGCCCTCAAAGCGGGGGTACCCTATATGGAGAGCAGTTCTTC; CDR3: CASSPQSGGTLYGEQFF
D: TRBD2; size: NA; J: TRBJ2-1; V: TRBV7-8; DNA: TGTGCCAGCAGCTTAGACGTGGGGTTAGCGGGGAGCAATGAGCAGTTCTTC; CDR3: CASSLDVGLAGSNEQFF
D: NA; size: few; J: TRBJ1-1; V: TRBV5-4; DNA: TGTGCCAGCAGCTTTCACACAGGTGAAGCTTTCTTT; CDR3: CASSFHTGEAFF
D: NA; size: NA; J: TRBJ2-1; V: TRBV2; DNA: TGTGCCAGCAGTGAGTGGACAGAATACAATGAGCAGTTCTTC; CDR3: CASSEWTEYNEQFF
D: NA; size: NA; J: TRBJ2-3; V: TRBV2; DNA: TGTGCCAGCAGTGAAGGACCTACCAGGAGGGTGGTAGATACGCAGTATTTT; CDR3: CASSEGPTRRVVDTQYF
D: NA; size: NA; J: TRBJ1-1; V: TRBV28; DNA: TGTGCCAGCAGTCACCTAGCTGAAGCTTTCTTT; CDR3: CASSHLAEAFF
D: TRBD1; size: NA; J: TRBJ1-6; V: TRBV5-6; DNA: TGTGCCAGCAGCTTGATGACAGGGATTTCACCCCTCCACTTT; CDR3: CASSLMTGISPLHF
D: NA; size: NA; J: TRBJ1-1; V: TRBV4-1; DNA: TGCGCCAGCAGCCAAGTGGGGGGGAACACTGAAGCTTTCTTT; CDR3: CASSQVGGNTEAFF
D: NA; size: NA; J: TRBJ1-1; V: TRBV4-1; DNA: TGCGCCAGCAGCCTTCAGGGAGGGAGCACTGAAGCTTTCTTT; CDR3: CASSLQGGSTEAFF
D: NA; size: once; J: TRBJ1-5; V: TRBV6-5; DNA: TGTGCCAGCAGTTACTCACAAGGGTTGAGCAATCAGCCCCAGCATTTT; CDR3: CASSYSQGLSNQPQHF
D: NA; size: NA; J: TRBJ1-2; V: TRBV5-5; DNA: TGTGCCAGCAGCTTGGTAGGTCAGCAATCTAACTATGGCTACACCTTC; CDR3: CASSLVGQQSNYGYTF
D: NA; size: few; J: TRBJ1-1; V: TRBV5-1; DNA: TGCGCCAGCAGCTTGGAAGGCACTGAAGCTTTCTTT; CDR3: CASSLEGTEAFF
D: TRBD2; size: NA; J: TRBJ2-5; V: TRBV7-9; DNA: TGTGCCAGCAGCTCGACTAGCGGTTTCTTTCGTGAGACCCAGTACTTC; CDR3: CASSSTSGFFRETQYF
D: NA; size: NA; J: TRBJ2-3; V: TRBV6-5; DNA: TGTGCCAGCAGTTACTCAGCGGCCAGCACAGATACGCAGTATTTT; CDR3: CASSYSAASTDTQYF
D: NA; size: once; J: TRBJ1-1; V: TRBV14; DNA: TGTGCCAGCAGCCCGAGGGGACTCCTGAACACTGAAGCTTTCTTT; CDR3: CASSPRGLLNTEAFF
D: TRBD1; size: NA; J: TRBJ2-7; V: TRBV28; DNA: TGTGCCAGCAGTCACCCGGGACAGGGGTCTACGTCTTACGAGCAGTACTTC; CDR3: CASSHPGQGSTSYEQYF
D: NA; size: NA; J: TRBJ1-1; V: TRBV21-1; DNA: TGTGCCAGCAATCAGGGTAGAAACACTGAAGCTTTCTTT; CDR3: CASNQGRNTEAFF
D: TRBD2; size: once; J: TRBJ2-4; V: TRBV7-8; DNA: TGTGCCAGCAGCCAGCCGGGACTAGTGAACATTCAGTACTTC; CDR3: CASSQPGLVNIQYF
D: NA; size: NA; J: TRBJ2-1; V: TRBV30; DNA: TGTGCCTGGAGTGGAGGGGGGGGCCTTAATGAGCAGTTCTTC; CDR3: CAWSGGGGLNEQFF
D: TRBD2; size: NA; J: TRBJ2-7; V: TRBV6-1; DNA: TGTGCCAGCAGTGAATGGGGACTAGCCTCATCCTACGAGCAGTACTTC; CDR3: CASSEWGLASSYEQYF
D: NA; size: NA; J: TRBJ2-3; V: TRBV4-1; DNA: TGCGCCAGCAGCCAAGATCCCCGGAACCTAGATACGCAGTATTTT; CDR3: CASSQDPRNLDTQYF
D: NA; size: NA; J: TRBJ1-1; V: TRBV6-6; DNA: TGTGCCAGCAGTTACACATCGAACACTGAAGCTTTCTTT; CDR3: CASSYTSNTEAFF
D: NA; size: NA; J: TRBJ1-5; V: TRBV2; DNA: TGTGCCAGCAGCACGACAGGAGAGGGGTGGGGCAATCAGCCCCAGCATTTT; CDR3: CASSTTGEGWGNQPQHF
D: NA; size: NA; J: TRBJ1-5; V: TRBV7-6; DNA: TGTGCCAGCAGCTTAACACCCTTGGGCAATCAGCCCCAGCATTTT; CDR3: CASSLTPLGNQPQHF